These T cell receptor beta chains were read from a single sample in a study of cytomegalovirus exposure and HLA in healthy donors. Sequencing was performed with immunoSEQ multiplex PCR; in TCRdb, only in-frame clones are kept and a portion is missing. In the table there are 95,000 to 100,000 clones, around 77% of which are singletons. The sequencing input was PBMCs. These receptors originate from a female donor in good health and CMV-seronegative. Both conserved end residues are part of each CDR3. A D gene is named only where the DNA matches it firmly. Only part of the rows carry a size: once, few, many, or a class if the clone is expanded.

j_gene: TRBJ2-5; abundance: few; d_gene: TRBD1; v_gene: TRBV7-8; CDR3aa: CASSFRDRAQETQYF; CDR3nt: TGTGCCAGCAGCTTCCGGGACAGAGCGCAAGAGACCCAGTACTTC
j_gene: TRBJ2-2; abundance: .; d_gene: .; v_gene: TRBV9; CDR3aa: CASSVEIIRENGELFF; CDR3nt: TGTGCCAGCAGCGTAGAAATTATAAGGGAGAACGGGGAGCTGTTTTTT
j_gene: TRBJ2-4; abundance: .; d_gene: .; v_gene: TRBV7-3; CDR3aa: CASSVTQGTKNIQYF; CDR3nt: TGTGCCAGCAGCGTCACCCAGGGAACCAAAAACATTCAGTACTTC
j_gene: TRBJ2-7; abundance: many; d_gene: .; v_gene: TRBV19; CDR3aa: CASSIDRGEQYF; CDR3nt: TGTGCCAGTAGTATAGATCGGGGCGAGCAGTACTTC
j_gene: TRBJ1-6; abundance: .; d_gene: .; v_gene: TRBV7-9; CDR3aa: CASSAQIYNSPLHF; CDR3nt: TGTGCCAGCAGCGCCCAGATCTATAATTCACCCCTCCACTTT
j_gene: TRBJ2-7; abundance: .; d_gene: .; v_gene: TRBV18; CDR3aa: CASSPPFGSEQYF; CDR3nt: TGTGCCAGCTCACCACCGTTCGGTTCCGAGCAGTACTTC
j_gene: TRBJ1-4; abundance: few; d_gene: .; v_gene: TRBV7-9; CDR3aa: CASSRRGGYEKLFF; CDR3nt: TGTGCCAGCAGCAGGCGAGGGGGATACGAAAAACTGTTTTTT
j_gene: TRBJ2-1; abundance: .; d_gene: .; v_gene: TRBV28; CDR3aa: CASSEQSSYNEQFF; CDR3nt: TGTGCCAGCAGTGAACAGAGCTCCTACAATGAGCAGTTCTTC
j_gene: TRBJ2-7; abundance: .; d_gene: .; v_gene: TRBV7-9; CDR3aa: CASSFAGSIYEQYF; CDR3nt: TGTGCCAGCAGCTTTGCAGGGTCCATCTACGAGCAGTACTTC
j_gene: TRBJ1-1; abundance: .; d_gene: .; v_gene: TRBV2; CDR3aa: CASSEARRSNTEAFF; CDR3nt: TGTGCCAGCAGTGAAGCTAGGAGATCGAACACTGAAGCTTTCTTT
j_gene: TRBJ2-5; abundance: .; d_gene: TRBD2; v_gene: TRBV28; CDR3aa: CASSDSGRGLETQYF; CDR3nt: TGTGCCAGCAGTGATAGCGGGAGAGGGCTGGAGACCCAGTACTTC
j_gene: TRBJ1-1; abundance: .; d_gene: TRBD1; v_gene: TRBV9; CDR3aa: CASSSGSGTGNTEAFF; CDR3nt: TGTGCCAGCAGCTCAGGCTCCGGGACAGGGAACACTGAAGCTTTCTTT
j_gene: TRBJ1-6; abundance: .; d_gene: TRBD1; v_gene: TRBV5-8; CDR3aa: CASSLVIGTGGSPLHF; CDR3nt: TGTGCCAGCAGCTTGGTAATCGGGACAGGGGGGTCACCCCTCCACTTT
j_gene: TRBJ2-7; abundance: once; d_gene: TRBD1; v_gene: TRBV28; CDR3aa: CASTDRARTYEQYF; CDR3nt: TGTGCCAGCACCGACAGGGCAAGGACCTACGAGCAGTACTTC
j_gene: TRBJ1-1; abundance: .; d_gene: TRBD1; v_gene: TRBV9; CDR3aa: CASSAGTGRTEAFF; CDR3nt: TGTGCCAGCAGCGCGGGGACAGGGAGGACTGAAGCTTTCTTT
j_gene: TRBJ2-7; abundance: .; d_gene: .; v_gene: TRBV7-6; CDR3aa: CASSSRGNRGPPTYEQYF; CDR3nt: TGTGCCAGCAGCTCGCGGGGTAACAGGGGTCCCCCCACCTACGAGCAGTACTTC